The rows below give T cell receptor beta chains drawn from one sample of a study of shared clonotypes between healthy human individuals. Sequencing was performed with immunoSEQ multiplex PCR; in TCRdb, only in-frame clones are kept and a portion is missing. The sample shows 1,400,000 or so clones, just under 99% of them seen only once. Sequenced input: naive CD4+ T cells sorted from blood. The receptors shown here come from a young man in good health. Both conserved end residues are trimmed from each CDR3.

v_call cdr3_aa
TRBV7-6 ASSSQGAPANEQF
TRBV15 ATSRVVGSGWYEQY
TRBV14 ASSQVRDTGELF
TRBV5-4 ASSRDSAITGELF
TRBV27 ASTSLAGGPVNEQF
TRBV5-5 ASSSSGLGSGELF
TRBV4-3 ASSQEGPAYGYT
TRBV5-1 ASSFRQGVRGEQY
TRBV9 ASSQNEWDREGYT
TRBV28 ASSFRGIDSYEQY
TRBV29-1 SVEDRLRRNSGNTIY
TRBV7-9 ASSLDLETQY
TRBV5-1 ASSSSGGEETQY
TRBV4-3 ASSQRRASGVNEQF
TRBV6-5 ASSRAGVVETQY
TRBV28 ASSLVTGMGQPQH
TRBV11-2 ASSKLAGTYEQY